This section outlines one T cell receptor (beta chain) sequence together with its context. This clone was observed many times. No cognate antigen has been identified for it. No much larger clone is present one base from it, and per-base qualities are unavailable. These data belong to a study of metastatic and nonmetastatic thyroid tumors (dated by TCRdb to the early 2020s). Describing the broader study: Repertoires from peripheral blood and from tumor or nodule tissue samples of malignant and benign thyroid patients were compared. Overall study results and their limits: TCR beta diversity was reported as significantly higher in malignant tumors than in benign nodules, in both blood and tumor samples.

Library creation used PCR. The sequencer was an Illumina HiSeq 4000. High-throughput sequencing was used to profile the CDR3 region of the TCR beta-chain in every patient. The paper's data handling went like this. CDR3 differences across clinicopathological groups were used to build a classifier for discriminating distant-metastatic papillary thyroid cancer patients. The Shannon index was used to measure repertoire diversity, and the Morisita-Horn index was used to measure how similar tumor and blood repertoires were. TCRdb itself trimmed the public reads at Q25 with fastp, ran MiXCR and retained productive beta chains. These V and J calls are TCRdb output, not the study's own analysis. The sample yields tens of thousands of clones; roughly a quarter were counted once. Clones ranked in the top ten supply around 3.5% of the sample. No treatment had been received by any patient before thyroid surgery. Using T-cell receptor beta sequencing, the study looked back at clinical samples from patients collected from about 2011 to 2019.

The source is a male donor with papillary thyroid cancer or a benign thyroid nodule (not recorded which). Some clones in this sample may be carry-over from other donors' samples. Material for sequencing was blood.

This receptor carries the CDR3 CASSLLAGVPTGELFF. In nucleotides, the sequence is TGTGCCAGTAGTTTACTAGCGGGAGTTCCCACCGGGGAGCTGTTTTTT. The chain is encoded by TRBV19 joined to TRBJ2-2, with 11 middle bases fitting TRBD2. From its cysteine to its phenylalanine, the CDR3 spans 16 amino acids. This entry keeps only the CDR3 DNA: 48 bases, framed from base 1. Germline trimming amounts to 5 bases on V and 4 bases on J, with 6 as the count of junction bases outside the gene matches. From the germline V gene (reference sequence), CDR1 is LNHDA and CDR2 is SQIVND.